The 32 T cell receptor beta chains presented below share a single source sample, sequenced in a study of graft-versus-host responses after intestinal transplantation. Profiling relied on immunoSEQ multiplex PCR, and the TCRdb table lists in-frame clones only, not all of them. The sample holds about 130,000 clones, more than 80% seen once. Their antigens are not known. The sample here was unstimulated CD4+ T cells sorted from spleen or lymph node cells, taken before intestinal transplant. These receptors were collected from a human donor who received an intestinal transplant.

This chain links TRBV2 with TRBJ2-2, with TRBD2 matching over 7 bases. The CDR3 is 14 amino acids. Germline V lookup: CDR1 SNHLY, CDR2 FYNNEI. The J segment lost 5 bases and the V segment lost 5 bases, leaving 5 bases of the junction unmatched. In nucleotides, the CDR3 is TGTGCCAGCAGTAGACATAGCGGGACCGGGGAGCTGTTTTTT. Translating it yields CASSRHSGTGELFF.

CDR3 nucleotide sequence: TGTGCCAGCAATACGGGACTAGCGGGGAACAATGAGCAGTTCTTC. This codes for CASNTGLAGNNEQFF. V and J are TRBV6-6 and TRBJ2-1; 13 bases are a match to TRBD2. The CDR3 has 15 residues. Germline V gene sequence: CDR1 MNHNY, CDR2 SVGAGI (reference sequence). V gave up 7 bases and J gave up 5 bases; unmatched junction bases: 5.

The chain has TRBV6-6 and TRBJ2-7; tentatively, D is TRBD1 (6 bases). The germline CDR1 and CDR2 sequences are MNHNY and SVGAGI (reference sequence). Trimming took 4 bases from V and 4 from J, leaving 14 bases between them. The CDR3 spans 14 residues. This CDR3 is CASSSSGQSYEQYF. In nucleotides, the CDR3 is TGTGCCAGCAGTTCCTCCGGACAGTCTTACGAGCAGTACTTC.

The chain links TRBV5-8 to TRBJ1-6; D not resolved. Looked up from germline, CDR1 is SGHTS and CDR2 is YDEGEE. The V gene lost 2 bases and the J gene lost 7 bases, with 13 bases spanning the gap. CDR3 size: 15 residues. CDR3 amino acids: CASSFSGRQNSPLHF. As DNA, the CDR3 is TGTGCCAGCAGCTTTTCTGGACGGCAAAATTCACCCCTCCACTTT.

The chain links TRBV9 to TRBJ1-3; possible D gene TRBD1, 6 bases. The CDR3 is made up of 17 amino acids. Germline values: CDR1 SGDLS, CDR2 YYNGEE. Deletions cut 4 bases from V and 0 bases from J, with 17 bases between. The CDR3 is CASSPPGTQLSGNTIYF. The CDR3 nucleotides read TGTGCCAGCAGCCCCCCGGGGACACAACTCTCTGGAAACACCATATATTTT.

The V call is TRBV4-1, the J call TRBJ2-5; TRBD1 is a possible D gene (8 bases). V was shortened by 4 bases and J by 3 bases, with 18 bases between the two germline ends. Germline lookup yields CDR1 MGHRA and CDR2 YSYEKL. CDR3 length: 16 residues. The CDR3 sequence: CASSLLQGGREETQYF. The CDR3 DNA follows: TGCGCCAGCAGCCTCTTACAGGGGGGGAGGGAAGAGACCCAGTACTTC.

Points on this clone: Germline and junction disagree at one end, which may indicate a read error. Other DNA sequences in the sample encode the same CDR3. This CDR3 reads CASTNTARAFF. The CDR3 nucleotides read TGCGCCAGCACCAATACGGCTCGAGCTTTCTTT. The V gene is TRBV28, the J gene TRBJ1-1; no firm D call. The CDR3 contains 11 residues. Germline assignment: CDR1 MDHEN and CDR2 SYDVKM.

The J gene is TRBJ2-3, the V gene TRBV18, with D unresolved. CDR1 is KGHSH and CDR2 is LQKENI in the germline V gene. CDR3 length equals 14 residues. V gave up 3 bases and J gave up 2 bases, with 9 bases separating them. CDR3 residues: CASSPTLYTDTQYF. Written as DNA, the CDR3 is TGTGCCAGCTCACCGACCCTCTACACAGATACGCAGTATTTT. The variable domain in full, with the rest retrieved from reference TRBV18 and TRBJ2-3, is NAGVMQNPRHLVRRRGQEARLRCSPMKGHSHVYWYRQLPEEGLKFMVYLQKENIIDESGMPKERFSAEFPKEGPSILRIQQVVRGDSAAYFCASSPTLYTDTQYFGPGTRLTVL.

This chain joins TRBV6-1 and TRBJ2-5; 8 nucleotides match TRBD1. The trim removed 4 bases at V and 9 bases at J, leaving 13 bases unmatched. The CDR3 is made up of 15 amino acids. Germline V gene sequence: CDR1 MNHNS, CDR2 SASEGT. CDR3 sequence (DNA): TGTGCCAGCAGTGCCGAAACGTCACAGGGGGAGTCCCAGTACTTC. Amino acids: CASSAETSQGESQYF.

This clone was seen only once. V and J are TRBV5-1 and TRBJ1-1; tentatively, D is TRBD1 (5 bases). CDR1 is SGHRS and CDR2 is YFSETQ in the germline V gene. The V end lost 0 bases, the J end lost 0 bases, and 15 bases lay between the germline ends. This CDR3 is 17 amino acids long. DNA for the CDR3: TGCGCCAGCAGCTTGGGGTTTTTACAGGCGTTGAACACTGAAGCTTTCTTT. Its translation is CASSLGFLQALNTEAFF.

The V gene is TRBV5-4, the J gene TRBJ2-3; maybe TRBD2 (7 bases). The germline CDR1 and CDR2 sequences are SGHNT and YYREEE (reference sequence). V was pared by 4 bases and J by 1 base, with 16 bases between. This CDR3 has 16 residues. As DNA, the CDR3 is TGTGCCAGCAGCCCCGGACCGGGGGGCGGCACAGATACGCAGTATTTT. It is translated as CASSPGPGGGTDTQYF.

The rearrangement links TRBV9 to TRBJ1-2, with TRBD1 as a possible D gene (5 bases). This CDR3 spans 15 amino acids. CDR1 SGDLS and CDR2 YYNGEE come from the germline V gene. The ends were cut back, 0 bases at V and 3 bases at J, with 12 bases in the middle. The CDR3: CASSVAAGKDYGYTF. The CDR3 nucleotides are TGTGCCAGCAGCGTAGCCGCAGGGAAGGACTATGGCTACACCTTC.

The count of this clone is one. The chain joins TRBV7-9 to TRBJ1-2; D unresolved. CDR3 size: 19 residues. Germline loops: CDR1 SEHNR, CDR2 FQNEAQ (reference sequence). The germline V and J ends were trimmed by 4 bases and 3 bases, with 27 bases remaining between them. The CDR3 sequence: CASSSPVGVTVWRHYGYTF. Written as DNA, the CDR3 is TGTGCCAGCAGCTCCCCAGTAGGCGTAACGGTGTGGCGGCACTATGGCTACACCTTC. Filled out from reference TRBV7-9 and TRBJ1-2, the complete variable domain reads DTGVSQNPRHKITKRGQNVTFRCDPISEHNRLYWYRQTLGQGPEFLTYFQNEAQLEKSRLLSDRFSAERPKGSFSTLEIQRTEQGDSAMYLCASSSPVGVTVWRHYGYTFGSGTRLTVV.

The V and J genes are TRBV5-1 and TRBJ1-2; D is ambiguous. V dropped 5 bases and J dropped 6 bases, with 14 bases sitting between them. The CDR3 totals 13 residues. Germline V gene lookup returns CDR1 SGHRS and CDR2 YFSETQ. This CDR3 reads CASSSRGPDGYTF. CDR3 sequence (DNA): TGCGCCAGCAGTTCCCGGGGTCCGGATGGCTACACCTTC.

CDR3 coding DNA: TGTGCCAGTAGTCGGTGGGTTGGGGACACTGAAGCTTTCTTT. Protein: CASSRWVGDTEAFF. V and J are TRBV19 and TRBJ1-1; D gene uncertain. Trimming took off 5 bases at V and 3 bases at J, with 13 bases between the two ends. Germline V gives CDR1 LNHDA, CDR2 SQIVND (reference sequence). This CDR3 comprises 14 residues.

The chain links TRBV13 to TRBJ2-5; 7 nucleotides align to TRBD2. This CDR3 has 14 residues. From germline, CDR1 is PRHDT and CDR2 FYEKMQ (reference sequence). The V and J ends lost 2 bases and 5 bases, in that order; junction bases with no gene match: 5. CDR3 loop: CASSLSGEDETQYF. CDR3 bases: TGTGCCAGCAGCTTAAGCGGGGAAGACGAGACCCAGTACTTC. Filled out from reference TRBV13 and TRBJ2-5, the complete variable domain reads AAGVIQSPRHLIKEKRETATLKCYPIPRHDTVYWYQQGPGQDPQFLISFYEKMQSDKGSIPDRFSAQQFSDYHSELNMSSLELGDSALYFCASSLSGEDETQYFGPGTRLLVL.

This clone was recorded only once. The J gene is TRBJ2-5, the V gene TRBV5-1; possibly TRBD2 for D (7 bases). The CDR3 is made up of 14 amino acids. V was shortened by 4 bases and J by 4 bases, with 14 bases between the two germline ends. From germline, CDR1 is SGHRS and CDR2 YFSETQ. For the CDR3, the DNA is TGCGCCAGCAGCGACCGAGGGGGGGGAGAGACCCAGTACTTC. This translates into CASSDRGGGETQYF.

The V gene is TRBV7-2, the J gene TRBJ1-6; perhaps TRBD1 as D (5 bases). CDR3 length equals 16 residues. Trimming took 5 bases from V and 0 from J, leaving 11 bases between them. Per germline, CDR1 SGHTA and CDR2 FQGNSA. The CDR3, as DNA: TGTGCCAGCAGCGTGACAGCGAGCTCCTATAATTCACCCCTCCACTTT. It is translated as CASSVTASSYNSPLHF.

The J gene is TRBJ1-3, the V gene TRBV10-3, with D hard to call. V was clipped by 3 bases and J by 4 bases, with 10 bases between them. The CDR3 contains 14 residues. In germline, CDR1 is ENHRY, CDR2 SYGVKD. The CDR3 loop is CAISDAVSGNTIYF. CDR3 coding DNA: TGTGCCATCAGTGACGCTGTATCCGGAAACACCATATATTTT.

The V and J genes are TRBV19 and TRBJ1-2; D remains unclear. Germline loops: CDR1 LNHDA, CDR2 SQIVND (reference sequence). The germline V and J ends were trimmed by 4 bases and 0 bases, with 6 bases remaining between them. This CDR3 is built from 13 residues. The CDR3 nucleotides are TGTGCCAGTAGTACCGCAACTAACTATGGCTACACCTTC. It is translated as CASSTATNYGYTF.

In regard to this clone: One end of the junction does not line up with germline, which may come from a read error. The chain uses TRBV5-1 and TRBJ2-2; 11 bases match TRBD2. The CDR3 is 15 residues long. The V gene's germline CDR1 is SGHRS and CDR2 YFSETQ. The CDR3 spells CASSLVSGGAGELFF. In DNA form, the CDR3 reads TGCGCCAGCAGCTTGGTTAGCGGGGGGGCCGGAGAGCTGTTTTTT.

The genes are TRBV5-8 and TRBJ1-2; 7 bases are shared with TRBD1. The CDR3 is made up of 13 amino acids. J was trimmed by 8 bases and V by 3 bases; bases with no gene match: 7. Germline V gives CDR1 SGHTS, CDR2 YDEGEE. The CDR3 nucleotides are TGTGCCAGCAGCTCCGACAGGGTTGGAGGCTACACCTTC. Protein sequence: CASSSDRVGGYTF. Full variable domain (remainder filled in from reference TRBV5-8 and TRBJ1-2): EAGVTQSPTHLIKTRGQQATLRCSPISGHTSVYWYQQALGLGLQFLLWYDEGEERNRGNFPPRFSGRQFPNYSSELNVNALELEDSALYLCASSSDRVGGYTFGSGTRLTVV.

This rearrangement joins TRBV28 to TRBJ2-1; TRBD1 might be the D (6 bases). The CDR3 runs 16 residues. Germline V gene sequence: CDR1 MDHEN, CDR2 SYDVKM. V lost 6 bases, J lost 14 bases, and 29 bases lay in between. The CDR3 spells CASSPRGTPGRAWEFF. CDR3 bases: TGTGCCAGCAGCCCCAGGGGAACCCCGGGCCGGGCGTGGGAGTTCTTC.

This clone has only one observation. V and J are TRBV5-1 and TRBJ2-5; D remains unclear. Germline assignment: CDR1 SGHRS and CDR2 YFSETQ. This CDR3 spans 11 amino acids. V was cut by 2 bases and J by 4 bases, with 3 bases left in between. CDR3 loop: CASSFSETQYF. The CDR3 nucleotides are TGCGCCAGCAGCTTTTCAGAGACCCAGTACTTC.

The V gene is TRBV18, the J gene TRBJ1-1, with 9 positions matching TRBD1. J was trimmed by 0 bases and V by 4 bases; bases with no gene match: 3. The germline V gene has CDR1 KGHSH and CDR2 LQKENI. CDR3 size: 15 residues. Here the CDR3 DNA reads TGTGCCAGCTCACAGCGGGACAGGGTGAACACTGAAGCTTTCTTT. Encoded protein: CASSQRDRVNTEAFF.

CDR3 loop: CASSRGPQNSYNEQFF. Written as DNA, the CDR3 is TGCGCCAGCAGTAGAGGACCGCAGAACTCCTACAATGAGCAGTTCTTC. The chain carries TRBV4-1 and TRBJ2-1; the D is unclear. Per the germline V gene, CDR1 is MGHRA and CDR2 is YSYEKL. CDR3 length: 16 amino acids. The V end lost 6 bases, the J end lost 0 bases, and 15 bases lay between the germline ends.

V usage is TRBV10-2 and J usage is TRBJ1-1; D ambiguous. V lost 6 bases, J lost 2 bases, and 10 bases lay in between. Germline V gene sequence: CDR1 WSHSY, CDR2 SAAADI. There are 13 residues in the CDR3. CDR3 DNA sequence: TGCGCCAGCAGACTTCGGGTAAACACTGAAGCTTTCTTT. This translates into CASRLRVNTEAFF.

V gene TRBV6-5 combines with J gene TRBJ2-2; 7 nucleotides agree with TRBD2. Trimming took 0 bases from V and 6 from J; bases not matched to a gene: 4. Looked up from germline, CDR1 is MNHEY and CDR2 is SVGAGI. This CDR3 is 15 amino acids long. CDR3: CASSYSYRGAGELFF. CDR3 coding DNA: TGTGCCAGCAGTTACTCTTACCGGGGGGCCGGGGAGCTGTTTTTT.

This chain links TRBV6-5 with TRBJ1-2; D call uncertain. CDR1 and CDR2 (germline): MNHEY, SVGAGI. This CDR3 spans 12 amino acids. V was clipped by 3 bases and J by 7 bases, with 9 bases between them. The CDR3 spells CASSYLWGGYTF. The DNA for the CDR3 is TGTGCCAGCAGTTATTTGTGGGGTGGCTACACCTTC.

This clone was detected only once. This chain joins TRBV7-2 and TRBJ2-1; D gene unclear. The CDR3 contains 13 residues. Trimming shortened V by 5 bases and J by 4 bases, and 9 bases separated the two germline ends. Germline V CDR1 and CDR2: SGHTA, FQGNSA. CDR3 in DNA: TGTGCCAGCAGCCCCTTCCAATACAATGAGCAGTTCTTC. It encodes CASSPFQYNEQFF.

This chain links TRBV6-1 with TRBJ1-5, with a weak D call TRBD1 (5 bases). The CDR3 contains 15 residues. Trimming left V 5 bases short and J 2 bases short, with 13 bases between. Germline V lookup: CDR1 MNHNS, CDR2 SASEGT. CDR3 protein: CASSWTRVGNQPQHF. CDR3 bases: TGTGCCAGCAGTTGGACCAGGGTTGGCAATCAGCCCCAGCATTTT.

The J gene is TRBJ1-1, the V gene TRBV6-5; 9 nucleotides match TRBD1. The V and J ends lost 6 bases and 4 bases, in that order; junction bases with no gene match: 3. CDR3 length: 13 amino acids. Looked up from germline, CDR1 is MNHEY and CDR2 is SVGAGI. Here the CDR3 DNA reads TGTGCCAGCAGAAAGGACAGGGGCACTGAAGCTTTCTTT. Its translation is CASRKDRGTEAFF.